This T cell receptor (beta chain) was recorded in a study of blood T cells in healthy people across ages. Study observations and caveats: Any changes in expanded clonotypes were possibly confounded, as donor CMV status remained unknown.

Comment on this clonotype: The antigen is unknown.

Germline V lookup: CDR1 KGHSH, CDR2 LQKENI. CDR3 length: 16 amino acids. V gave up 0 bases and J gave up 6 bases, with 14 bases separating them. A second PCR of about 7 to 11 cycles used a sample-barcoded 5' primer and a J-beta primer mix. A template-switch adaptor with 12 random nucleotides tagged each cDNA molecule. Each CDR3 protein is one row after TCRdb ran MiXCR on the 5' RACE reads. The sample records 700,000 or so distinct CDR3 sequences, about a fifth being singletons. The TCR originated in a man between 65 and 80 years old in good health. Sequencing was performed on blood. The chain couples TRBV18 to TRBJ1-4, with D maybe TRBD1 (5 bases). CDR3 amino acids: CASSPPLAGSYEKLFF. The CDR3 DNA sequence: TGTGCCAGCTCACCACCGTTGGCAGGGAGTTATGAAAAACTGTTTTTT.